The clone carrying this T cell receptor beta chain occurred a few times. This sample was taken from a study of beta chain features in type 1 diabetes. Germline CDR1 is SGHDN and CDR2 is FVKESK. This CDR3 comprises 17 residues. Unmatched junction bases numbered 9, after V lost 3 bases and J lost 2 bases. Every isolated RNA sample was fully reverse transcribed, so sequencing captured expressed TCRB transcripts. TCRdb's copy holds only in-frame clones and misses some; the assay was immunoSEQ multiplex PCR. Among 130,000 to 150,000 clones listed, over 9.5% were seen once. The sequenced sample was naive CD4+ T cells from blood. This chain uses TRBV14 with TRBJ2-1; 8 nucleotides align to TRBD2. This TCR was recovered from a man between 18 and 29 years old in good health. The CDR3 DNA sequence: TGTGCCAGCAGCCAGGCCGGGGGGGGGCTAACCTACAATGAGCAGTTCTTC. Residues: CASSQAGGGLTYNEQFF.